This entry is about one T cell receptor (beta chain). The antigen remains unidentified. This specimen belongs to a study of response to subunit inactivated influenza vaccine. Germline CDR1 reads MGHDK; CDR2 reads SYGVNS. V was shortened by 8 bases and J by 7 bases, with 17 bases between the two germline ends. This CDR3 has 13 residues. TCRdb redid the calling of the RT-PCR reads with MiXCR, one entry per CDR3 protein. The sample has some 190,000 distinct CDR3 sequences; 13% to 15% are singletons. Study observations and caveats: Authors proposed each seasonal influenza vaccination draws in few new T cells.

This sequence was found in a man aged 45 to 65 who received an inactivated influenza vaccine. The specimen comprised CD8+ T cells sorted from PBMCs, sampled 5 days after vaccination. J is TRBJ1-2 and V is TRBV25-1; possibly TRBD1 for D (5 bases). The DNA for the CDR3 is TGTGCCAGCCGACCTGGGGCCTCTTTTGGCTACACCTTC. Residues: CASRPGASFGYTF.